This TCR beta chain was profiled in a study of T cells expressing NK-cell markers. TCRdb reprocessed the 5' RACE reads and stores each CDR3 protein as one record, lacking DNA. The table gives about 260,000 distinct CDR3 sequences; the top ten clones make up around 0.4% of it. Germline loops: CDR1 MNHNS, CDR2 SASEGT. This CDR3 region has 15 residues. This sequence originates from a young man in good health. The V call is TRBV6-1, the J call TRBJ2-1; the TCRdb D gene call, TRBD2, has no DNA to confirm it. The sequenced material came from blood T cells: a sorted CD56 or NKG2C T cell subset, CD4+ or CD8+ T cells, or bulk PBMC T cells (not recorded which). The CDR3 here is CASGTGLAGGNEQFF.